A single sample gave rise to the 15 T cell receptor beta chains below, sequenced in a study of T cells in tuberculosis. Thawed, overnight-rested PBMC were stained with GMM-loaded CD1B tetramer, viability dye and anti-CD3, then sorted. The CD1B tetramers carried C32 glucose monomycolate purified from Rhodococcus equi. Repertoires were generated with immunoSEQ multiplex PCR, while TCRdb's copy carries only in-frame clones and drops some. The table lists tens of thousands of clones, approximately 91% of them singletons, with less than 2.5% in the top ten. Sample: CD1b-GMM tetramer-negative cells sorted from PBMCs. The origin of the receptors is an adult woman with latent tuberculosis.

The chain uses TRBV5-1 and TRBJ2-1; D possibly corresponds to TRBD1 (5 bases). Germline CDR1 SGHRS, CDR2 YFSETQ. V was trimmed by 5 bases and J by 8 bases, leaving 11 bases between them. This CDR3 is 12 amino acids long. The CDR3 loop is CASRDTRDEQFF. CDR3 DNA sequence: TGCGCCAGCAGGGACACACGGGATGAGCAGTTCTTC.

The chain links TRBV25-1 to TRBJ2-4, with no clear D. Germline lookup yields CDR1 MGHDK and CDR2 SYGVNS. CDR3 length: 15 residues. The V end was cut by 4 bases, the J end by 0 bases, with 10 bases between. The CDR3 loop reads CASSVAGLAKNIQYF. CDR3 DNA sequence: TGTGCCAGCAGTGTGGCAGGCTTAGCCAAAAACATTCAGTACTTC.

The chain uses TRBV21-1 and TRBJ2-1; the D call TRBD2 from the table was never checked on the DNA. TRBV21-1 is tagged as a pseudogene. The CDR3 is 9 amino acids. In DNA form, the CDR3 reads TGTGCCAGCACTAGTGAGCAGTTCTTC. This translates into CASTSEQFF.

The rearrangement links TRBV27 to TRBJ2-3; 10 nucleotides match TRBD2. CDR3 length equals 15 residues. V dropped 3 bases and J dropped 5; count of bases not matched to a gene: 5. Per the germline V gene, CDR1 is MNHEY and CDR2 is SMNVEV (reference sequence). In DNA form, the CDR3 reads TGTGCCAGCAGTTTGGGGACTAGCGTTGGAGATACGCAGTATTTT. Protein sequence: CASSLGTSVGDTQYF.

The rearrangement uses TRBV21-1 and TRBJ2-1; the tabulated D call, TRBD2, remains unverified against the DNA. TRBV21-1 is flagged as a pseudogene. The CDR3 has 19 residues. The CDR3 coding sequence is TGTGCCAGCAGCAAGGGACTAGCGGGGGCCCCTTCCTCCTACAATGAGCAGTTCTTC. Translated: CASSKGLAGAPSSYNEQFF.

The V gene is TRBV6-6, the J gene TRBJ2-2; 7 bases align to TRBD1. The germline V gene encodes CDR1 MNHNY and CDR2 SVGAGI (reference sequence). The CDR3 runs 15 residues. Germline trimming cut 7 bases from V and 5 bases from J; bases unmatched to any gene: 10. Written as DNA, the CDR3 is TGTGCCAGCACCCACCGTCTACAGGGGACCGGGGAGCTGTTTTTT. Protein product: CASTHRLQGTGELFF.

This chain links TRBV12-5 with TRBJ2-1, with 8 bases lining up with TRBD1. V lost 8 bases to trimming and J lost 3 bases; unmatched junction nucleotides: 3. The CDR3 consists of 13 residues. Germline values: CDR1 LGHNT, CDR2 FRNRAP. As DNA, the CDR3 is TGTGCTAGTAACAGGGGGGACTACAATGAGCAGTTCTTC. Amino acid sequence: CASNRGDYNEQFF.

The chain carries TRBV6-6 and TRBJ1-2; weak D call: TRBD1 (6 bases). From germline, CDR1 is MNHNY and CDR2 SVGAGI (reference sequence). V was pared by 5 bases and J by 4 bases, with 14 bases between. The CDR3 extends over 14 amino acids. The CDR3 coding sequence is TGTGCCAGCAGTGATGGCGGGGGCGGCTATGGCTACACCTTC. Its translation: CASSDGGGGYGYTF.

The genes are TRBV18 and TRBJ1-4, with TRBD1 matching over 10 bases. The V gene's germline CDR1 is KGHSH and CDR2 LQKENI. The CDR3 contains 15 residues. With V trimmed by 1 base and J by 7 bases, 3 bases remained unmatched. CDR3 sequence reads: CASSPRQGAGEKLFF. The CDR3 DNA reads as TGTGCCAGCTCACCACGACAGGGGGCTGGTGAAAAACTGTTTTTT. Full variable domain (remainder filled in from reference TRBV18 and TRBJ1-4): NAGVMQNPRHLVRRRGQEARLRCSPMKGHSHVYWYRQLPEEGLKFMVYLQKENIIDESGMPKERFSAEFPKEGPSILRIQQVVRGDSAAYFCASSPRQGAGEKLFFGSGTQLSVL.

This clone occurred once. The chain couples TRBV11-3 to TRBJ2-7; 9 nucleotides line up with TRBD2. This CDR3 has 19 amino acids. V lost 5 bases and J lost 0; bases outside the gene matches: 17. Germline lookup yields CDR1 SGHNT and CDR2 YENEEA. CDR3 nucleotides: TGTGCCAGCAGCCCAGTTAGCGGGGGCGCTCGGTCCATCTCCTACGAGCAGTACTTC. Translating it yields CASSPVSGGARSISYEQYF. The complete variable domain, with remaining parts taken from reference TRBV11-3 and TRBJ2-7, reads EAGVVQSPRYKIIEKKQPVAFWCNPISGHNTLYWYLQNLGQGPELLIRYENEEAVDDSQLPKDRFSAERLKGVDSTLKIQPAELGDSAVYLCASSPVSGGARSISYEQYFGPGTRLTVT.

The gene calls are TRBV6-1 and TRBJ2-1; D might be TRBD1 or TRBD2, each matching 9 bases. The CDR3 has 19 residues. Germline V gives CDR1 MNHNS, CDR2 SASEGT. V was clipped by 4 bases and J by 3 bases, with 25 bases between them. CDR3 loop: CASSGTGGFRRGGYNEQFF. CDR3 nucleotides: TGTGCCAGCAGTGGAACAGGGGGCTTCCGGCGGGGGGGCTACAATGAGCAGTTCTTC.

The chain has TRBV19 and TRBJ1-1; 12 nucleotides align to TRBD1. V shed 6 bases, J shed 5 bases, and the junction held 7 bases outside the gene matches. The CDR3 is made up of 15 amino acids. Germline loops: CDR1 LNHDA, CDR2 SQIVND (reference sequence). The CDR3: CASRIPGQGATEAFF. CDR3 bases: TGTGCCAGTAGGATCCCGGGACAGGGGGCTACTGAAGCTTTCTTT.

The chain recombines TRBV5-1 with TRBJ2-7; no reliable D call. CDR1 is SGHRS, CDR2 YFSETQ, per germline. Trimming stripped 0 bases from V and 1 base from J, with 5 bases between. The CDR3 length is 13 residues. CDR3 nucleotides: TGCGCCAGCAGCTTGGCCGTATCCTACGAGCAGTACTTC. This codes for CASSLAVSYEQYF.

This chain links TRBV5-6 with TRBJ1-2, with D possibly being TRBD1 (6 bases). V gave up 5 bases and J gave up 4 bases, with 15 bases separating them. Per germline, CDR1 SGHDT and CDR2 YYEEEE. This CDR3 has 14 residues. In DNA form, the CDR3 reads TGTGCCAGCAGTTTTACAGGGTCCCCCTATGGCTACACCTTC. Translated, it gives CASSFTGSPYGYTF.

In nucleotides, the CDR3 is TGTGCCAGCAGCTTGAAGGGGTTTAGCAATCAGCCCCAGCATTTT. This encodes CASSLKGFSNQPQHF. The genes are TRBV5-6 and TRBJ1-5, with D possibly being TRBD1 (5 bases). V lost 1 base and J lost 0, with 8 bases in between. The CDR3 runs 15 residues. From germline, CDR1 is SGHDT and CDR2 YYEEEE.